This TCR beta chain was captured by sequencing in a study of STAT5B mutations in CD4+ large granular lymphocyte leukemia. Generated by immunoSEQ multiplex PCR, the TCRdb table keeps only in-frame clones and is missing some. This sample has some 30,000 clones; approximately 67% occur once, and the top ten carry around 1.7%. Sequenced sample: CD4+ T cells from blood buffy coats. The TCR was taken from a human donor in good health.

In DNA, the CDR3 is TGTGCCAGCAGCTTAGTTAGCGGGGGGATCTTTCAATACAATGAGCAGTTCTTC. It translates to CASSLVSGGIFQYNEQFF. This chain links TRBV7-2 with TRBJ2-1; 10 positions match TRBD2. This CDR3 is 18 amino acids long. Germline V gene data show CDR1 as SGHTA and CDR2 as FQGNSA. Trimming removed 1 base from V and 4 bases from J; junction bases left unmatched: 10.